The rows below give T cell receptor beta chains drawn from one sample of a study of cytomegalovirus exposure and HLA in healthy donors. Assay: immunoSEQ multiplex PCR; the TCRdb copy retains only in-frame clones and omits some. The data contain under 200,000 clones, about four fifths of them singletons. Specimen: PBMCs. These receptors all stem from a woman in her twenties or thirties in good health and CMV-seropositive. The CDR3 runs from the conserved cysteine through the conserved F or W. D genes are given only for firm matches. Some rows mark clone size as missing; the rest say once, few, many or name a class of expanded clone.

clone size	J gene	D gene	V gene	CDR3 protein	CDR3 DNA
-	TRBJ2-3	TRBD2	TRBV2	CASSEDGLAGDTQYF	TGTGCCAGCAGTGAAGACGGACTAGCGGGAGATACGCAGTATTTT
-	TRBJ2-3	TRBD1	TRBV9	CASSVTDRGAREAQYF	TGTGCCAGCAGCGTTACGGACAGGGGTGCGAGGGAGGCGCAGTATTTT
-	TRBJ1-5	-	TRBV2	CASCSGNQPQHF	TGTGCCAGCTGTAGCGGCAATCAGCCCCAGCATTTT
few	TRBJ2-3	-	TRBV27	CASSLSGKDGIGADTQYF	TGTGCCAGCAGTTTATCGGGGAAAGACGGGATCGGGGCAGATACGCAGTATTTT
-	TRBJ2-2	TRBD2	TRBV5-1	CASILGGLQNTGELFF	TGCGCCAGCATCCTGGGGGGACTACAGAACACCGGGGAGCTGTTTTTT
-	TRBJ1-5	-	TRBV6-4	CASSDSVMRYSNQPQHF	TGTGCCAGCAGTGACTCGGTGATGCGGTATAGCAATCAGCCCCAGCATTTT
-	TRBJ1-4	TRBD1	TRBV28	CASIKDRGGPATNEKLFF	TGTGCCAGCATTAAGGACAGGGGGGGCCCTGCAACTAATGAAAAACTGTTTTTT
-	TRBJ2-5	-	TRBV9	CASSVRLGPQETQYF	TGTGCCAGCAGCGTAAGGCTGGGGCCCCAAGAGACCCAGTACTTC
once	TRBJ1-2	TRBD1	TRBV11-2	CASSLTTRGAYGYTF	TGTGCCAGCAGCTTAACCACCAGGGGGGCCTATGGCTACACCTTC
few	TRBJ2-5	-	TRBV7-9	CASSFQGSGETQYF	TGTGCCAGCAGCTTTCAAGGGAGTGGAGAGACCCAGTACTTC
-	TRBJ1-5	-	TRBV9	CASSEGGWSQPQHF	TGTGCCAGTTCCGAGGGGGGGTGGAGTCAGCCCCAGCATTTT
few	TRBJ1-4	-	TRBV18	CASSPYSGVGLFF	TGTGCCAGCTCACCCTATTCGGGGGTGGGACTGTTTTTT
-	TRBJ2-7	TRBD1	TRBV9	CASSVAGTGAKYF	TGTGCCAGCAGCGTAGCGGGGACAGGGGCGAAGTACTTC
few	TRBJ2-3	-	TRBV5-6	CASSLAYPSNTQYF	TGTGCCAGCAGCTTGGCGTACCCGAGCAATACGCAGTATTTT
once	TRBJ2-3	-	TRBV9	CASSVADTQYF	TGTGCCAGCAGCGTCGCAGATACGCAGTATTTT
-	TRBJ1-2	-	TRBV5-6	CASSPGQSYGYTF	TGTGCCAGCAGCCCCGGACAGAGCTATGGCTACACCTTC
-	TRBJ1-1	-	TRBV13	CASTVYTEAFF	TGTGCCAGCACGGTTTACACTGAAGCTTTCTTT
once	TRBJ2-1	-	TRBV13	CASSPSSSDEQFF	TGTGCCAGCAGCCCTTCTAGTAGCGATGAGCAGTTCTTC
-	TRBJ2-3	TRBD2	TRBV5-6	CASSLNGGATDTQYF	TGTGCCAGCAGCTTAAACGGGGGGGCTACAGATACGCAGTATTTT
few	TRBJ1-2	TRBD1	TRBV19	CASTHPGTGGRYGYTF	TGTGCCAGTACCCACCCCGGGACAGGGGGGAGGTATGGCTACACCTTC
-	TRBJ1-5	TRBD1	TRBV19	CASNYLTGVGSNQPQHF	TGTGCCAGTAATTATTTAACAGGGGTAGGGTCGAATCAGCCCCAGCATTTT
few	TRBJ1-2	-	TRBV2	CASSLYGYTF	TGTGCCAGCAGTCTATATGGCTACACCTTC
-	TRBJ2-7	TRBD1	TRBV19	CASNSNPSGTGPQYF	TGTGCCAGTAATTCTAACCCCTCGGGGACAGGCCCGCAGTACTTC
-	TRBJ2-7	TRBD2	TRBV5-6	CASSLPSGTYEQYF	TGTGCCAGCAGCTTGCCTAGCGGTACCTACGAGCAGTACTTC
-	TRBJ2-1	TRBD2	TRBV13	CASSLSRPGVAGNEQFF	TGTGCCAGCAGCTTAAGCCGTCCCGGGGTAGCGGGTAATGAGCAGTTCTTC
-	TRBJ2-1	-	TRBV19	CASSILVGVSYNEQFF	TGTGCCAGTAGTATTCTCGTGGGAGTCTCCTACAATGAGCAGTTCTTC
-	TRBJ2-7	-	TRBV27	CASREIAETLSPYEQYF	TGTGCCAGCAGGGAAATAGCGGAGACATTATCTCCCTACGAGCAGTACTTC
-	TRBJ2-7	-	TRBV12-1	CASSSRDFYEQYF	TGTGCCAGCAGCTCCCGGGACTTCTACGAGCAGTACTTC
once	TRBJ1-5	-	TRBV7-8	CASSQGQYSNQPQHF	TGTGCCAGCAGCCAGGGGCAGTATAGCAATCAGCCCCAGCATTTT
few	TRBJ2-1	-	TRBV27	CASSPTASYNEQFF	TGTGCCAGCAGTCCGACAGCGTCCTACAATGAGCAGTTCTTC
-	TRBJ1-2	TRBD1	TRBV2	CASSGGQAHYGYTF	TGTGCCAGCAGCGGGGGACAGGCGCACTATGGCTACACCTTC
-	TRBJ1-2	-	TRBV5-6	CASSLGQGPGYGYTF	TGTGCCAGCAGCTTGGGTCAGGGGCCGGGCTATGGCTACACCTTC
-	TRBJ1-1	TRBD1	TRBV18	CASSLTGDTEAFF	TGTGCCAGCTCACTAACAGGGGACACTGAAGCTTTCTTT
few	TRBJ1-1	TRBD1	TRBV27	CASSPDRGDTEAFF	TGTGCCAGCAGTCCAGACAGGGGGGACACTGAAGCTTTCTTT
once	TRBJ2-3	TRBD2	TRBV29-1	CSWGLAGTDTQYF	TGCAGCTGGGGGCTAGCGGGGACAGATACGCAGTATTTT
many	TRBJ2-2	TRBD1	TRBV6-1	CASRDSKNTGELFF	TGTGCCAGTAGGGACAGTAAAAACACCGGGGAGCTGTTTTTT
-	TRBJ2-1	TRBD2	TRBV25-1	CASSDHTSSGRGNEQFF	TGTGCCAGCAGTGACCATACCTCTAGCGGGAGAGGCAATGAGCAGTTCTTC
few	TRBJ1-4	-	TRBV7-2	CASSLGPTGEKLFF	TGTGCCAGCAGCTTAGGTCCAACGGGGGAAAAACTGTTTTTT
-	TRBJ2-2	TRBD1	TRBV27	CASSADTGAFTGELFF	TGTGCCAGCAGCGCCGATACAGGGGCTTTCACCGGGGAGCTGTTTTTT
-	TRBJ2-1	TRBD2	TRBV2	CASKPGGLAGEGVYNEQFF	TGTGCCAGCAAGCCCGGGGGACTAGCGGGAGAAGGGGTCTACAATGAGCAGTTCTTC
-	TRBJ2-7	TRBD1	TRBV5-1	CASPPRDSHYEQYF	TGCGCCAGCCCCCCCCGGGACAGCCACTACGAGCAGTACTTC
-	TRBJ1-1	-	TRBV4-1	CASSQLIEASTEAFF	TGCGCCAGCAGCCAATTAATTGAGGCTTCCACTGAAGCTTTCTTT
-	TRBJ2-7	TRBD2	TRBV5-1	CASSSGLAGGLSSYEQYF	TGCGCCAGCAGCTCGGGACTAGCGGGAGGGCTGAGCTCCTACGAGCAGTACTTC
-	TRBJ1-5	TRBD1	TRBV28	CASSFPGQGIIVDQPQHF	TGTGCCAGCAGTTTCCCGGGACAGGGGATTATAGTTGATCAGCCCCAGCATTTT
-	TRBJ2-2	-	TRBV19	CASTSGANTGELFF	TGTGCCAGTACAAGTGGAGCGAACACCGGGGAGCTGTTTTTT
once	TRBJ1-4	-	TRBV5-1	CASSLASGSVEKLFF	TGCGCCAGCAGCTTGGCTTCGGGGTCAGTTGAAAAACTGTTTTTT
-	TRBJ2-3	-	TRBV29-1	CSVEWGPKGGEYF	TGCAGCGTTGAATGGGGCCCTAAGGGAGGAGAGTATTTT
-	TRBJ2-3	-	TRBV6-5	CASRYGGGPSTDTQYF	TGTGCCAGCAGATACGGGGGAGGCCCAAGCACAGATACGCAGTATTTT
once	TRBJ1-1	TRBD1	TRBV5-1	CASSFGQASNTEAFF	TGCGCCAGCAGCTTCGGACAGGCCTCTAACACTGAAGCTTTCTTT
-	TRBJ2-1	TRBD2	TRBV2	CASSWGTNGNNEQFF	TGTGCCAGCAGTTGGGGGACTAACGGGAACAATGAGCAGTTCTTC
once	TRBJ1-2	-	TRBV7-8	CASSLDGGLGYTF	TGTGCCAGCAGCTTAGATGGGGGCCTTGGCTACACCTTC
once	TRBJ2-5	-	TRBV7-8	CASSLARTRETQYF	TGTGCCAGCAGCTTAGCCCGGACACGAGAGACCCAGTACTTC
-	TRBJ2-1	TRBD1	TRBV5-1	CASSFTDPGTGSNEQFF	TGCGCCAGCAGCTTTACTGACCCGGGGACAGGTTCCAATGAGCAGTTCTTC
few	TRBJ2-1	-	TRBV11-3	CASSPGSGEQFF	TGTGCCAGCAGCCCAGGCTCGGGGGAGCAGTTCTTC
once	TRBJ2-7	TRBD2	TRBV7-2	CASSLQRGNYEQYF	TGTGCCAGCAGCTTGCAGCGGGGGAACTACGAGCAGTACTTC
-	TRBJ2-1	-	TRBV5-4	CASSLAGQGSYNEQFF	TGTGCCAGCAGCTTGGCCGGACAAGGATCCTACAATGAGCAGTTCTTC
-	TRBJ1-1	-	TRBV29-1	CSVAQIGGTEAFF	TGCAGCGTCGCACAGATCGGGGGCACTGAAGCTTTCTTT
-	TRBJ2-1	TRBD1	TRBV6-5	CASSYRTGYNEQFF	TGTGCCAGCAGTTATCGGACAGGCTACAATGAGCAGTTCTTC
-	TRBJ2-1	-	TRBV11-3	CASSWMGDTSSYNEQFF	TGTGCCAGCAGCTGGATGGGGGACACCAGCTCCTACAATGAGCAGTTCTTC